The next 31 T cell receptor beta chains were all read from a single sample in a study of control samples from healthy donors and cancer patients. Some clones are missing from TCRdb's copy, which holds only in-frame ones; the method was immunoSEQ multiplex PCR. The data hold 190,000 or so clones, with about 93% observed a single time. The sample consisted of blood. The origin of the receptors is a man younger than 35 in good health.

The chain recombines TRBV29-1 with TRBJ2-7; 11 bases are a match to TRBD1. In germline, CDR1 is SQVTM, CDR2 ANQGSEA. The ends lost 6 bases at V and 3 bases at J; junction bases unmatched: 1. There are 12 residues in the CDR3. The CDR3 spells CSVGTGGYEQYF. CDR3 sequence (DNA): TGCAGCGTGGGGACAGGGGGCTACGAGCAGTACTTC.

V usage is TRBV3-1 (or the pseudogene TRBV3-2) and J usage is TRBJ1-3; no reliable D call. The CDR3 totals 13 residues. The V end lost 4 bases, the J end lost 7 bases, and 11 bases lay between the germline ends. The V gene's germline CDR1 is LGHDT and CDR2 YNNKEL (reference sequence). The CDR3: CASSLGRGNTIYF. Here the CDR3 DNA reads TGTGCCAGCAGCCTCGGACGAGGGAACACCATATATTTT.

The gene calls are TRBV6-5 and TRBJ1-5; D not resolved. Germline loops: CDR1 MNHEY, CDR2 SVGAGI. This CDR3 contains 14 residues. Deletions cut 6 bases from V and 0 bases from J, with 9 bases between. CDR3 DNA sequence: TGTGCCAGCAGCCCCTTCACTAGCAATCAGCCCCAGCATTTT. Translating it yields CASSPFTSNQPQHF.

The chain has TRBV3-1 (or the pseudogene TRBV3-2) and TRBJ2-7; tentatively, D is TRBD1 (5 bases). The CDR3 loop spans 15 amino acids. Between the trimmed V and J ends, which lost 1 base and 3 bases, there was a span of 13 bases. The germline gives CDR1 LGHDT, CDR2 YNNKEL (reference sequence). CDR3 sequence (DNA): TGTGCCAGCAGCCAAGCGACAGAAAATTTCTACGAGCAGTACTTC. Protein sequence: CASSQATENFYEQYF.

CDR3 nucleotides: TGTGCCACCAGCAGCGGGCGGGGGGGGCCAGAGACCCAGTACTTC. It codes for CATSSGRGGPETQYF. The chain carries TRBV15 and TRBJ2-5; 9 bases match TRBD2. The CDR3 is 15 residues long. Germline lookup yields CDR1 LNHNV and CDR2 YYDKDF (reference sequence). J lost 4 bases, V lost 3 bases, and 6 bases had no gene match.

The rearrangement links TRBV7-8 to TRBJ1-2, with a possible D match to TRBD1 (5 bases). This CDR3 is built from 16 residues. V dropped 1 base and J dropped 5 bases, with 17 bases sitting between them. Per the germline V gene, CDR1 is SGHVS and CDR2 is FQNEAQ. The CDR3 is CASSLDSGGSTYGYTF. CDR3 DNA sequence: TGTGCCAGCAGCTTAGATTCCGGGGGGAGTACGTATGGCTACACCTTC.

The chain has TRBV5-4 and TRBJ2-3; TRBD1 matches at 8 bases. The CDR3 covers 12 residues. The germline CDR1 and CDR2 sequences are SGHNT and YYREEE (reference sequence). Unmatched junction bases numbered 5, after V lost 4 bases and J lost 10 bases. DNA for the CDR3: TGTGCCAGCAGCCCACCGGGACAGGCGCAGTATTTT. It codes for CASSPPGQAQYF. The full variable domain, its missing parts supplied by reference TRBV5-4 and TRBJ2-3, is ETGVTQSPTHLIKTRGQQVTLRCSSQSGHNTVSWYQQALGQGPQFIFQYYREEENGRGNFPPRFSGLQFPNYSSELNVNALELDDSALYLCASSPPGQAQYFGPGTRLTVL.

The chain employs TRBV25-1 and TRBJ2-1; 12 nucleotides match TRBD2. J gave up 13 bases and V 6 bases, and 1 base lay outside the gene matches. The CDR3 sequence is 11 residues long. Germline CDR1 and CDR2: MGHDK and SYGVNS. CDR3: CASRTSGGQFF. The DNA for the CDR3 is TGTGCCAGCAGGACTAGCGGGGGCCAGTTCTTC.

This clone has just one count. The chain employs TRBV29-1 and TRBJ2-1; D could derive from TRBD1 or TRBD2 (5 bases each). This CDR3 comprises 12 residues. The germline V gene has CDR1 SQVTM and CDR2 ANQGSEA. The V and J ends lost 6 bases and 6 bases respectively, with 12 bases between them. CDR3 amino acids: CSVRGVFNEQFF. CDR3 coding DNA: TGCAGCGTGAGAGGGGTATTCAATGAGCAGTTCTTC.

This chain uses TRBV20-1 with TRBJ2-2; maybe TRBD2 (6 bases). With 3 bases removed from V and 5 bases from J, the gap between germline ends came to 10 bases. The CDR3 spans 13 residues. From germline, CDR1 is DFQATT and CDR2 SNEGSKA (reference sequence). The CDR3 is CSASWDSTGELFF. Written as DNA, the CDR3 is TGCAGTGCTAGTTGGGACTCAACCGGGGAGCTGTTTTTT.

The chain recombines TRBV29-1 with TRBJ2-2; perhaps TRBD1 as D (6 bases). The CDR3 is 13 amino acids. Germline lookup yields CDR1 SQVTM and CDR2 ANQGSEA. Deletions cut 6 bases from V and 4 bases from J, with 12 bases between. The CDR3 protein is CSVDPGATGELFF. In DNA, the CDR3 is TGCAGCGTCGATCCAGGGGCCACCGGGGAGCTGTTTTTT.

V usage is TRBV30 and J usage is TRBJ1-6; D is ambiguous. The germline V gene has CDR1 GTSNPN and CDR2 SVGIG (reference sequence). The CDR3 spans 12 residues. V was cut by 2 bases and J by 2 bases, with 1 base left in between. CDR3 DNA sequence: TGTGCCTGGAGTCCCTATAATTCACCCCTCCACTTT. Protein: CAWSPYNSPLHF.

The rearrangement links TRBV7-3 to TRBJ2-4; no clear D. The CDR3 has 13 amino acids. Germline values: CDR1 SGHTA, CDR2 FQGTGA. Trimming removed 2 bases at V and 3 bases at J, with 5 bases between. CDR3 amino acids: CASSLEYKNIQYF. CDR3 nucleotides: TGTGCCAGCAGCTTAGAGTACAAAAACATTCAGTACTTC. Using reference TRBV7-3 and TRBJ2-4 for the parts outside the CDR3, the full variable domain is GAGVSQTPSNKVTEKGKYVELRCDPISGHTALYWYRQSLGQGPEFLIYFQGTGAADDSGLPNDRFFAVRPEGSVSTLKIQRTERGDSAVYLCASSLEYKNIQYFGAGTRLSVL.

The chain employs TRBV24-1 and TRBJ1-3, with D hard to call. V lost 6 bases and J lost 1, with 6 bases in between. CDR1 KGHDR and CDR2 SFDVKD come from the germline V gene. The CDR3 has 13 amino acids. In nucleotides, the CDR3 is TGTGCCACCAGTCGGGGATCTGGAAACACCATATATTTT. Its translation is CATSRGSGNTIYF.

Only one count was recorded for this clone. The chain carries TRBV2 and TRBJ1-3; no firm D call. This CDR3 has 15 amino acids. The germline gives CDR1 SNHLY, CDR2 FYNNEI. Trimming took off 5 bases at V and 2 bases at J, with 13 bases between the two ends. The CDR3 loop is CASSNEKLTGNTIYF. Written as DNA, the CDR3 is TGTGCCAGCAGTAATGAGAAGCTTACTGGAAACACCATATATTTT.

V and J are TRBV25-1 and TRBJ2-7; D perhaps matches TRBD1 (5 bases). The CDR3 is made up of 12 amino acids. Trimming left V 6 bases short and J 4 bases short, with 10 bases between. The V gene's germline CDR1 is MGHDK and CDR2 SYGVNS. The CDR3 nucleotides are TGTGCCAGCAGAGACAGCTATTACGAGCAGTACTTC. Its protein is CASRDSYYEQYF.

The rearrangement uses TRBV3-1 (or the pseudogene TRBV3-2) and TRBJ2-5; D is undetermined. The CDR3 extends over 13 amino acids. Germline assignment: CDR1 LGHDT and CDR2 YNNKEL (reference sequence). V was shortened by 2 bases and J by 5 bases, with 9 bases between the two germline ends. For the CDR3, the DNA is TGTGCCAGCAGCCAAACAGTGGGGGAGACCCAGTACTTC. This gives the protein CASSQTVGETQYF.

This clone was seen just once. CDR3 sequence reads: CAHGEATGELFF. The CDR3 DNA reads as TGTGCCCACGGGGAAGCCACCGGGGAGCTGTTTTTT. The J gene is TRBJ2-2, the V gene TRBV10-3; D possibly corresponds to TRBD2 (5 bases). This CDR3 contains 12 residues. V lost 11 bases and J 4 bases, leaving 11 bases between the germline ends. Germline V gene sequence: CDR1 ENHRY, CDR2 SYGVKD.

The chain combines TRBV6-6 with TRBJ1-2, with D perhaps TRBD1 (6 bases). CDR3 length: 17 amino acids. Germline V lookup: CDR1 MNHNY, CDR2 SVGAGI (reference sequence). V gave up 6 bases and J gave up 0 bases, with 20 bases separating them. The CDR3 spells CASSRSGRGQPNYGYTF. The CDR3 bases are TGTGCCAGCAGCCGAAGCGGGCGGGGACAACCTAACTATGGCTACACCTTC.

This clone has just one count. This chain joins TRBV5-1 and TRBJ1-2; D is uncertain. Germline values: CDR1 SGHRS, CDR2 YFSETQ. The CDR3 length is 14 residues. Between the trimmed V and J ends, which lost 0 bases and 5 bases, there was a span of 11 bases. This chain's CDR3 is CASSLAIGPYGYTF. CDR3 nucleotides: TGCGCCAGCAGCTTGGCTATCGGGCCTTATGGCTACACCTTC.

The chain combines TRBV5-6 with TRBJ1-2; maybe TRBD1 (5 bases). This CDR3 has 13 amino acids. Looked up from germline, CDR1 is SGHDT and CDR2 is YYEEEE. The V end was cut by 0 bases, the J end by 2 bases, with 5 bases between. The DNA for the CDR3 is TGTGCCAGCAGCTTGGGACAGAACTATGGCTACACCTTC. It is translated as CASSLGQNYGYTF.

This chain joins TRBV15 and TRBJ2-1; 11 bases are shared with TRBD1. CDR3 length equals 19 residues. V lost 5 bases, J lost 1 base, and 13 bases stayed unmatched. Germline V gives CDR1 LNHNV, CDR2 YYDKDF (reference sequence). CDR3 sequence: CATSASGADRGLSYNEQFF. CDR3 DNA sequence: TGTGCCACCAGCGCCTCTGGCGCGGACAGGGGGCTGTCCTACAATGAGCAGTTCTTC.

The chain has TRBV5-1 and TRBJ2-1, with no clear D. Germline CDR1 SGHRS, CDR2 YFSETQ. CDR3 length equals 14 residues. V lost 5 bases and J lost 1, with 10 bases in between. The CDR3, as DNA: TGCGCCAGCAGGAACGACGGGTCCTACAATGAGCAGTTCTTC. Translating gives CASRNDGSYNEQFF. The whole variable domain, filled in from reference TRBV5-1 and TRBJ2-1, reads KAGVTQTPRYLIKTRGQQVTLSCSPISGHRSVSWYQQTPGQGLQFLFEYFSETQRNKGNFPGRFSGRQFSNSRSEMNVSTLELGDSALYLCASRNDGSYNEQFFGPGTRLTVL.

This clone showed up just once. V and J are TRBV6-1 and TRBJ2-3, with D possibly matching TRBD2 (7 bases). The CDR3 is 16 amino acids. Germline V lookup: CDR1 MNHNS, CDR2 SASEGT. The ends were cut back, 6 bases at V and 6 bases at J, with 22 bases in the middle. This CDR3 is CASRERFNGGRDTQYF. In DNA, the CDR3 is TGTGCCAGCAGGGAAAGGTTCAACGGGGGGCGGGATACGCAGTATTTT.

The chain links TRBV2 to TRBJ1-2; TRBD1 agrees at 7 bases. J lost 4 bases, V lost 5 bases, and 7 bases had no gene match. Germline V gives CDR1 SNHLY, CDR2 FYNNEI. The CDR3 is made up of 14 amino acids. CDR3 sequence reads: CASSWGGQLYGYTF. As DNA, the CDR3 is TGTGCCAGCAGTTGGGGGGGACAGCTCTATGGCTACACCTTC.

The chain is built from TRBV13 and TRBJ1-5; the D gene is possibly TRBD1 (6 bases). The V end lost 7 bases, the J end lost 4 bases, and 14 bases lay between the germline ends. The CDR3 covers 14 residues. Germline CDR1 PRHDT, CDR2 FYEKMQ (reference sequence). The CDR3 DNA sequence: TGTGCCAGCACCCAGGGGTTAGGGAATCAGCCCCAGCATTTT. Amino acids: CASTQGLGNQPQHF.

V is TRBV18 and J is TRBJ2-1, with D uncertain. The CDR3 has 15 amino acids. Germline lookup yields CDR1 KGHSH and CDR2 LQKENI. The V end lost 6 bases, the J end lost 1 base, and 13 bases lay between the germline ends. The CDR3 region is CASSSGIMSYNEQFF. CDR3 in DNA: TGTGCCAGCTCCTCTGGAATTATGTCCTACAATGAGCAGTTCTTC.

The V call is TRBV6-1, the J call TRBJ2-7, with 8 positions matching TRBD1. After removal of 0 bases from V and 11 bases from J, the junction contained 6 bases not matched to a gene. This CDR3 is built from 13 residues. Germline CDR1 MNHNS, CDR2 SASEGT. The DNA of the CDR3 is TGTGCCAGCAGTGAAGCGAGTAAGGACAGGGAGTACTTC. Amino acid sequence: CASSEASKDREYF.

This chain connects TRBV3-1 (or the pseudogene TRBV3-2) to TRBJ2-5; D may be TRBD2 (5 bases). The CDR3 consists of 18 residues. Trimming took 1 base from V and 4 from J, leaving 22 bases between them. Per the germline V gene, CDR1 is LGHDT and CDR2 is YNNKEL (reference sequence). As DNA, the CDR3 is TGTGCCAGCAGCCAAGGCCGGGGTATCCTACCCGCCCGAGAGACCCAGTACTTC. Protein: CASSQGRGILPARETQYF.

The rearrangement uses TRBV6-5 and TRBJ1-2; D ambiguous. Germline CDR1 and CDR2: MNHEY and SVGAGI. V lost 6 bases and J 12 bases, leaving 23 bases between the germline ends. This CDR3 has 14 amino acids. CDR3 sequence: CASSPGRTRSTDTF. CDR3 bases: TGTGCCAGCAGCCCCGGACGGACTAGGAGTACCGACACCTTC.

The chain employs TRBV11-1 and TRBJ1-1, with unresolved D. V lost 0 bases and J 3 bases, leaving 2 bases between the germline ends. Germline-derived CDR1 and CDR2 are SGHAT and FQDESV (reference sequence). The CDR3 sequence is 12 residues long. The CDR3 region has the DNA TGTGCCAGCAGCTTAGCTTACACTGAAGCTTTCTTT. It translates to CASSLAYTEAFF.